Shown below are 26 T cell receptor beta chains from a single sample sequenced in a study of blood T cell repertoires in COVID-19. Using immunoSEQ multiplex PCR, the repertoire was profiled, and TCRdb retains in-frame clones only, with some absent. The sample has over 150,000 clones; 65% to 80% are singletons. Source material: peripheral blood. The receptor source for this set is a man in his fifties or sixties with acute or convalescent COVID-19.

The chain joins TRBV25-1 to TRBJ2-7, with D tentatively TRBD1 (6 bases). CDR3 length: 12 amino acids. V dropped 4 bases and J dropped 3 bases, with 7 bases sitting between them. Germline assignment: CDR1 MGHDK and CDR2 SYGVNS. The CDR3 loop reads CASSAQGYEQYF. The CDR3 DNA reads as TGTGCCAGCAGTGCACAGGGCTACGAGCAGTACTTC.

V is TRBV6-5 and J is TRBJ1-5; no reliable D call. V was trimmed by 6 bases and J by 2 bases, leaving 14 bases between them. Per the germline V gene, CDR1 is MNHEY and CDR2 is SVGAGI. The CDR3 is 15 amino acids. This chain's CDR3 is CASSTTDTGNQPQHF. In DNA form, the CDR3 reads TGTGCCAGCAGCACGACCGACACTGGCAATCAGCCCCAGCATTTT.

The chain joins TRBV19 to TRBJ2-3; 8 bases are shared with TRBD2. Germline V lookup: CDR1 LNHDA, CDR2 SQIVND (reference sequence). Trimming removed 7 bases from V and 2 bases from J; junction bases left unmatched: 11. The CDR3 extends over 16 amino acids. CDR3 region: CASTLGSSGLTDTQYF. The CDR3 nucleotides read TGTGCCAGTACCCTTGGGTCTAGCGGGCTCACAGATACGCAGTATTTT.

V usage is TRBV25-1 and J usage is TRBJ1-4; tentatively, D is TRBD1 (6 bases). Trimming cost V 10 bases and J 1 base, with 10 bases left between them. The CDR3 contains 13 residues. Germline V gene sequence: CDR1 MGHDK, CDR2 SYGVNS. The chain's CDR3 is CATETGTNEKLFF. The CDR3 DNA sequence: TGTGCCACCGAGACAGGAACTAATGAAAAACTGTTTTTT.

A few counts support this clone. V is TRBV27 and J is TRBJ1-5; no clear D. Germline V gene sequence: CDR1 MNHEY, CDR2 SMNVEV (reference sequence). The length of the CDR3 is 17 residues. The germline V and J ends were trimmed by 2 bases and 0 bases, with 14 bases remaining between them. CDR3 DNA: TGTGCCAGCAGTTTAGCGGGCGGCGTCTATAGCAATCAGCCCCAGCATTTT. Translated: CASSLAGGVYSNQPQHF.

The chain has TRBV19 and TRBJ1-6; 10 nucleotides align to TRBD1. The CDR3 loop spans 14 amino acids. Germline CDR1 reads LNHDA; CDR2 reads SQIVND (reference sequence). V was clipped by 10 bases and J by 7 bases; unmatched bases: 7. CDR3 in amino acids: CATWGGQGNSPLHF. CDR3 bases: TGTGCCACCTGGGGGGGACAGGGGAATTCACCCCTCCACTTT.

The J gene is TRBJ2-7, the V gene TRBV7-2; tentatively, D is TRBD2 (7 bases). CDR1 SGHTA and CDR2 FQGNSA come from the germline V gene. V was trimmed by 5 bases and J by 5 bases, leaving 19 bases between them. CDR3 length: 15 amino acids. The DNA of the CDR3 is TGTGCCAGCAGCCCTCGTTCGGGGGGCGGCCACGAGCAGTACTTC. This encodes CASSPRSGGGHEQYF.

This clone turned up a few times. Additional DNA sequences in this sample encode the identical CDR3. The gene calls are TRBV27 and TRBJ1-2, with 7 bases fitting TRBD1. The CDR3 is made up of 15 amino acids. J was trimmed by 4 bases and V by 1 base; bases with no gene match: 6. Germline-derived CDR1 and CDR2 are MNHEY and SMNVEV (reference sequence). CDR3 amino acids: CASSLLAGGTYGYTF. The CDR3 nucleotides read TGTGCCAGCAGTTTATTGGCAGGGGGGACCTATGGCTACACCTTC.

This CDR3 is CASSTGQPVSGNTIYF. CDR3 nucleotide sequence: TGTGCCAGCAGCACCGGACAGCCCGTATCGGGAAACACCATATATTTT. V and J are TRBV9 and TRBJ1-3; the D gene is possibly TRBD1 (6 bases). The CDR3 has 16 amino acids. V was shortened by 4 bases and J by 4 bases, with 18 bases between the two germline ends. Germline values: CDR1 SGDLS, CDR2 YYNGEE.

The chain uses TRBV5-4 and TRBJ2-4; 7 nucleotides match TRBD1. Germline CDR1 is SGHNT and CDR2 is YYREEE (reference sequence). V gave up 4 bases and J gave up 7 bases; unmatched junction bases: 5. The CDR3 contains 13 residues. CDR3 bases: TGTGCCAGCAGCGTAGACAGGGATAACATTCAGTACTTC. Translating it yields CASSVDRDNIQYF. Drawing the rest from reference TRBV5-4 and TRBJ2-4, the complete variable domain is ETGVTQSPTHLIKTRGQQVTLRCSSQSGHNTVSWYQQALGQGPQFIFQYYREEENGRGNFPPRFSGLQFPNYSSELNVNALELDDSALYLCASSVDRDNIQYFGAGTRLSVL.

This chain links TRBV5-4 with TRBJ1-2; D gene ambiguous. Germline V lookup: CDR1 SGHNT, CDR2 YYREEE (reference sequence). Trimming pared 3 bases from V and 6 bases from J, leaving 12 bases between. The CDR3 sequence is 13 residues long. This CDR3 is CASSSPRVDGYTF. The CDR3 DNA reads as TGTGCCAGCAGCTCCCCGAGGGTTGATGGCTACACCTTC.

The chain employs TRBV10-3 and TRBJ2-2; D not certain. The CDR3 has 15 amino acids. Trimming stripped 3 bases from V and 3 bases from J, with 11 bases between. Germline CDR1 and CDR2: ENHRY and SYGVKD. The CDR3 sequence: CAISDRQTDTGELFF. CDR3 nucleotide sequence: TGTGCCATCAGTGATCGGCAGACTGACACCGGGGAGCTGTTTTTT.

The V gene is TRBV5-1, the J gene TRBJ2-3; 11 nucleotides match TRBD1. Germline trimming cut 3 bases from V and 2 bases from J; bases unmatched to any gene: 5. The germline gives CDR1 SGHRS, CDR2 YFSETQ. This CDR3 contains 16 residues. Written as DNA, the CDR3 is TGCGCCAGCAGCTACCGGACAGGGGGCTCCACAGATACGCAGTATTTT. This gives the protein CASSYRTGGSTDTQYF.

The chain uses TRBV6-5 and TRBJ1-2; 8 bases align to TRBD1. The germline gives CDR1 MNHEY, CDR2 SVGAGI. This CDR3 is 14 amino acids long. J was trimmed by 7 bases and V by 5 bases; bases with no gene match: 9. This CDR3 reads CASSPTQGAGGYTF. In nucleotides, the CDR3 is TGTGCCAGCAGTCCTACCCAGGGGGCAGGTGGCTACACCTTC.

In this sample, this clone turned up a few times. V usage is TRBV2 and J usage is TRBJ2-4; 7 bases are a match to TRBD1. V shed 2 bases, J shed 8 bases, and the junction held 6 bases outside the gene matches. The CDR3 has 14 residues. The germline gives CDR1 SNHLY, CDR2 FYNNEI. CDR3 sequence: CASSERDRVDIQYF. CDR3 DNA sequence: TGTGCCAGCAGTGAACGAGACAGGGTAGACATTCAGTACTTC.

V and J are TRBV27 and TRBJ1-1; D is undetermined. V was cut by 6 bases and J by 4 bases, with 15 bases left in between. The CDR3 covers 14 residues. CDR1 is MNHEY, CDR2 SMNVEV, per germline (reference sequence). CDR3 in amino acids: CASSPVLGATEAFF. The CDR3 nucleotides are TGTGCCAGCAGCCCCGTTTTAGGAGCCACTGAAGCTTTCTTT.

A single count supports this clone. The chain employs TRBV5-1 and TRBJ1-2; 7 nucleotides align to TRBD1. The CDR3 totals 13 residues. V shed 3 bases, J shed 5 bases, and the junction held 4 bases outside the gene matches. CDR1 and CDR2 from the germline V gene are SGHRS and YFSETQ. The CDR3 DNA reads as TGCGCCAGCAGCTATGACAGGGCTTATGGCTACACCTTC. Translating gives CASSYDRAYGYTF.

The rearrangement links TRBV27 to TRBJ1-1; D gene unclear. CDR3 size: 13 residues. The V gene's germline CDR1 is MNHEY and CDR2 SMNVEV (reference sequence). Trimming shortened V by 3 bases and J by 4 bases, and 9 bases separated the two germline ends. The CDR3 region has the DNA TGTGCCAGCAGTTTCACAGCGGCCACTGAAGCTTTCTTT. Translating it yields CASSFTAATEAFF.

V usage is TRBV5-1 and J usage is TRBJ2-2; 9 bases map to TRBD2. CDR3 length equals 17 residues. The V gene end was trimmed by 7 bases and the J gene end by 1 base; junction bases not matched to a gene: 11. Germline-derived CDR1 and CDR2 are SGHRS and YFSETQ. This CDR3 reads CASFELAGPLNTGELFF. CDR3 nucleotides: TGCGCCAGCTTCGAACTAGCGGGTCCATTGAACACCGGGGAGCTGTTTTTT.

This chain joins TRBV19 and TRBJ2-6; maybe TRBD1 (6 bases). CDR1 and CDR2 from the germline V gene are LNHDA and SQIVND (reference sequence). V was shortened by 6 bases and J by 0 bases, with 12 bases between the two germline ends. This CDR3 has 16 amino acids. CDR3 nucleotides: TGTGCCAGTAGCCCCGGACAGAACTCTGGGGCCAACGTCCTGACTTTC. As protein: CASSPGQNSGANVLTF.

The rearrangement links TRBV28 to TRBJ2-2, with unresolved D. V shed 3 bases and J shed 0 bases, with 8 bases lying between them. The CDR3 has 15 residues. Germline CDR1 and CDR2: MDHEN and SYDVKM. The CDR3 region is CASSFWATNTGELFF. CDR3 nucleotides: TGTGCCAGCAGTTTTTGGGCAACGAACACCGGGGAGCTGTTTTTT.

The chain employs TRBV21-1 and TRBJ1-2; the table's D call, TRBD1, was not checked against the DNA. TRBV21-1 is classified as a pseudogene. The CDR3 runs to 17 residues. The CDR3 loop reads CASSKGQGVTDEGGYTF. In DNA, the CDR3 is TGTGCCAGCAGCAAGGGACAGGGTGTAACCGACGAGGGAGGCTACACCTTC.

The chain joins TRBV6-6 to TRBJ1-5, with D tentatively TRBD1 (5 bases). The CDR3 totals 14 residues. V was cut by 6 bases and J by 6 bases, with 15 bases left in between. CDR1 and CDR2 from the germline V gene are MNHNY and SVGAGI (reference sequence). This chain's CDR3 is CASRNGGDGQPQHF. CDR3 nucleotides: TGTGCCAGCAGGAACGGGGGGGACGGTCAGCCCCAGCATTTT.

This sequence joins TRBV25-1 and TRBJ1-5; 8 bases map to TRBD1. The J segment lost 1 base and the V segment lost 4 bases, leaving 3 bases of the junction unmatched. This CDR3 contains 15 residues. CDR1 and CDR2 (germline): MGHDK, SYGVNS. For the CDR3, the DNA is TGTGCCAGCAGTGGACAGGGGATCAGCAATCAGCCCCAGCATTTT. The encoded protein is CASSGQGISNQPQHF.

This clone has only one observation. V and J are TRBV6-2 or TRBV6-3 and TRBJ1-6; 10 bases are a match to TRBD1. With V trimmed by 6 bases and J by 6 bases, 2 bases remained unmatched. Germline V lookup: CDR1 MNHEY, CDR2 SVGEGT. This CDR3 region has 14 residues. CDR3 sequence reads: CASSRTGGNSPLHF. The CDR3 coding sequence is TGTGCCAGCAGCCGGACAGGGGGTAATTCACCCCTCCACTTT.

This chain links TRBV6-6 with TRBJ1-5, with D perhaps matching TRBD1 (6 bases). The V end lost 2 bases, the J end lost 3 bases, and 14 bases lay between the germline ends. The germline CDR1 and CDR2 sequences are MNHNY and SVGAGI (reference sequence). The CDR3 extends over 16 amino acids. This chain's CDR3 is CASSYPNGQNNQPQHF. The CDR3 coding sequence is TGTGCCAGCAGTTACCCAAACGGACAGAACAATCAGCCCCAGCATTTT.